These 8 T cell receptor beta chains share one sample of origin, sequenced in a study of molecular identifiers for immune sequencing clone quantification. MiXCR, applied by TCRdb to the PCR reads, yields one record per CDR3 protein. The sample lists 460,000 or so distinct CDR3 sequences; roughly 25% were seen once. Sequencing was carried out using naive CD8+ T cells from blood, with Jurkat cell RNA spiked in. The subset here: FACS-sorted CD8+CD4-CCR7+CD45RA+ naive T cells. These receptors were collected from a human donor in good health. Some libraries in this study had Jurkat cell RNA spiked in.

The sample holds one count of this clonotype. A read error may explain this, as a much larger clone is one base away. The rearrangement joins TRBV2 to TRBJ1-4, with D possibly matching TRBD1 (5 bases). The CDR3 is 15 amino acids. Trimming pared 1 base from V and 7 bases from J, leaving 13 bases between. Looked up from germline, CDR1 is SNHLY and CDR2 is FYNNEI. CDR3 sequence reads: CASSEGGAMSEKLFF. CDR3 DNA sequence: TGTGCCAGCAGTGAAGGAGGGGCAATGAGTGAAAAACTGTTTTTT.

On this clonotype: One end of the junction varies from germline; a read error may be responsible. V and J are TRBV9 and TRBJ2-3, with 7 bases fitting TRBD1. Germline V gene data show CDR1 as SGDLS and CDR2 as YYNGEE. The length of the CDR3 is 14 residues. CDR3 DNA: TGTGTCAGCAGCGTATCAGGGGGTACAGATACGCAGTATTTT. This translates into CVSSVSGGTDTQYF.

In the case of this clonotype: Germline and junction disagree at one end, which may indicate a read error. The V call is TRBV6-6, the J call TRBJ1-5; TRBD1 might be the D (6 bases). CDR3 length: 16 residues. Germline assignment: CDR1 MNHNY and CDR2 SVGAGI (reference sequence). This CDR3 is CASTRTELYNNQPQHF. The CDR3, as DNA: TGTGCCAGCACCAGGACAGAATTATATAACAATCAGCCCCAACATTTT.

The chain combines TRBV30 with TRBJ1-1; D call uncertain. Between the trimmed V and J ends, which lost 4 bases and 9 bases, there was a span of 12 bases. This CDR3 comprises 11 residues. Germline CDR1 and CDR2: GTSNPN and SVGIG (reference sequence). CDR3 sequence reads: CAWNVRGKAFF. The CDR3 DNA follows: TGTGCCTGGAATGTACGTGGTAAAGCTTTCTTT.

The V gene is TRBV7-6, the J gene TRBJ2-7, with D unclear. V lost 5 bases, J lost 6 bases, and 11 bases lay in between. Germline CDR1 is SGHVS and CDR2 is FNYEAQ. The CDR3 is 12 amino acids. As DNA, the CDR3 is TGTGCCAGCAGCGCTTCTAGTCCCGAGCAGTACTTC. Translating gives CASSASSPEQYF.

This clonotype appeared many times. The rearrangement links TRBV29-1 to TRBJ1-1; D is unresolved. This CDR3 comprises 12 residues. Germline-derived CDR1 and CDR2 are SQVTM and ANQGSEA. Trimming removed 3 bases at V and 0 bases at J, with 5 bases between. The CDR3 region has the DNA TGCAGCGTTGAGAGGCTGAACACTGAAGCTTTCTTT. Its protein product is CSVERLNTEAFF.

The chain employs TRBV29-1 and TRBJ2-1, with TRBD1 identical over 8 bases. The V gene end was trimmed by 5 bases and the J gene end by 3 bases; junction bases not matched to a gene: 6. This CDR3 region has 14 residues. Germline loops: CDR1 SQVTM, CDR2 ANQGSEA. The CDR3 DNA follows: TGCAGCGTTCGAGGACAGGGTTACTACAATGAGCAGTTCTTC. This codes for CSVRGQGYYNEQFF.

This clonotype showed up just a few times. The V and J genes are TRBV5-4 and TRBJ2-1; D possibly corresponds to TRBD2 (5 bases). CDR1 and CDR2 (germline): SGHNT, YYREEE (reference sequence). CDR3 length equals 15 residues. V lost 5 bases, J lost 0 bases, and 12 bases lay in between. CDR3 nucleotide sequence: TGTGCCAGCAGTCAACTAGACCTCTCCTACAATGAGCAGTTCTTC. Amino acid sequence: CASSQLDLSYNEQFF.